These 9 T cell receptor beta chains were all obtained from the same sample, sequenced in a study of blood T cell repertoires in COVID-19. Using immunoSEQ multiplex PCR, the repertoire was profiled, and TCRdb retains in-frame clones only, with some absent. This table has about 300,000 clones, approximately 93% appearing once. Sequencing was done on a sample of peripheral blood. Receptor source: a woman in her twenties or thirties with COVID-19, enrolled during active disease.

The V and J genes are TRBV28 and TRBJ2-6, with TRBD1 matching 10 bases. The CDR3 is made up of 17 amino acids. The germline V gene encodes CDR1 MDHEN and CDR2 SYDVKM. With 4 bases clipped from V and 4 bases from J, the junction kept 7 bases outside the gene matches. CDR3 sequence (DNA): TGTGCCAGCAGTTGGACAGGGGGGTATGGAGGGGCCAACGTCCTGACTTTC. Its translation: CASSWTGGYGGANVLTF.

This rearrangement joins TRBV9 to TRBJ2-1; 9 bases agree with TRBD1. Germline trimming cut 3 bases from V and 5 bases from J; bases unmatched to any gene: 6. The germline gives CDR1 SGDLS, CDR2 YYNGEE. This CDR3 is 15 amino acids long. CDR3 coding DNA: TGTGCCAGCAGCGCGGGGGGACAGGGTAACAATGAGCAGTTCTTC. Translation: CASSAGGQGNNEQFF.

This chain uses TRBV29-1 with TRBJ1-1; D gene uncertain. The length of the CDR3 is 13 residues. From germline, CDR1 is SQVTM and CDR2 ANQGSEA. V lost 6 bases and J lost 0, with 11 bases in between. The chain's CDR3 is CSVEPLMNTEAFF. The CDR3 coding sequence is TGCAGCGTAGAACCTCTTATGAACACTGAAGCTTTCTTT.

V is TRBV4-2 and J is TRBJ2-1, with TRBD2 identical over 9 bases. V was clipped by 2 bases and J by 0 bases; unmatched bases: 5. The V gene's germline CDR1 is LGHNA and CDR2 YNFKEQ. The length of the CDR3 is 17 residues. The DNA for the CDR3 is TGTGCCAGCAGCCAACCCTATAGCGGGAGCTCCTACAATGAGCAGTTCTTC. Translating gives CASSQPYSGSSYNEQFF.

This rearrangement joins TRBV6-6 to TRBJ2-7; possibly TRBD1 for D (5 bases). This CDR3 has 13 residues. From germline, CDR1 is MNHNY and CDR2 SVGAGI (reference sequence). Trimming removed 8 bases at V and 2 bases at J, with 13 bases between. The CDR3, as DNA: TGTGCCAGCGGAGTGACAGAACCCTACGAGCAGTACTTC. This encodes CASGVTEPYEQYF.

The genes are TRBV10-3 and TRBJ1-1, with D possibly TRBD1 on 5 matching bases. Deletions cut 0 bases from V and 5 bases from J, with 13 bases between. The CDR3 is 15 amino acids. CDR1 is ENHRY, CDR2 SYGVKD, per germline. The CDR3 DNA follows: TGTGCCATCAGTGAGTCCCAGGGATCCGGGACTGAAGCTTTCTTT. Translating gives CAISESQGSGTEAFF.

V is TRBV19 and J is TRBJ2-1, with a tentative D call TRBD1 (7 bases). Per germline, CDR1 LNHDA and CDR2 SQIVND (reference sequence). This CDR3 is built from 11 residues. The germline V and J ends were trimmed by 10 bases and 8 bases, with 12 bases remaining between them. DNA of the CDR3: TGTGCCACCGACAGGGAGGATGAGCAGTTCTTC. It translates to CATDREDEQFF.

The V call is TRBV9, the J call TRBJ1-1; TRBD1 is a possible D gene (6 bases). CDR3 size: 15 residues. V lost 7 bases, J lost 1 base, and 17 bases lay in between. CDR1 and CDR2 (germline): SGDLS, YYNGEE. This CDR3 is CASATFGQPNTEAFF. The CDR3 nucleotides read TGTGCCAGCGCTACTTTCGGACAGCCGAACACTGAAGCTTTCTTT.

The CDR3 region has the DNA TGTGCCAGCAGCTCTTACAGGGGGCGCGGCACTGAAGCTTTCTTT. Translation gives CASSSYRGRGTEAFF. V gene TRBV11-2 combines with J gene TRBJ1-1; 9 bases align to TRBD1. Germline CDR1 reads SGHAT; CDR2 reads FQNNGV. This CDR3 is built from 15 residues. The junction had 7 bases not matched to a gene; V was cut back by 4 bases and J by 4 bases.